This T cell receptor (beta chain) was obtained from a study of OX40 agonist ivuxolimab in advanced cancers. Study background: Ivuxolimab, an antibody acting as an agonist of OX40 (CD134), was used to treat patients.

Libraries were prepared by immunoSEQ multiplex PCR; TCRdb keeps only in-frame clonotypes and omits some of them. The sample has about 51,000 clones, around four fifths seen once; the top ten hold approximately 20%. V dropped 3 bases and J dropped 1; count of bases not matched to a gene: 2. In germline, CDR1 is SGHNT, CDR2 YYREEE (reference sequence). The CDR3 covers 16 residues. Source: CD4+ or CD8+ T cells sorted from blood, taken in a trial of the OX40 agonist ivuxolimab. The V call is TRBV5-4, the J call TRBJ2-6; 9 bases are a match to TRBD1. The sequence was obtained from an adult with an advanced solid tumor such as melanoma, head and neck, liver or kidney cancer. Written as DNA, the CDR3 is TGTGCCAGCAGCTCAGACAGGGGGTCTGGGGCCAACGTCCTGACTTTC. Translation: CASSSDRGSGANVLTF.